This T cell receptor beta chain was found in a study of response to subunit inactivated influenza vaccine. Study-wide findings and caveats: Authors suggested few new T cells are recruited by each seasonal influenza vaccination.

With 5 bases removed from V and 6 bases from J, the gap between germline ends came to 16 bases. CDR3 length: 14 residues. This clonotype was observed many times. What it recognizes is unknown. TCRdb re-analysed the RT-PCR reads in MiXCR, keeping a single row per CDR3 protein. The sample consists of under 800,000 distinct CDR3 sequences, 14% of them appearing once. This TCR came from a man aged 50-59 years who received an inactivated influenza vaccine. The chain employs TRBV12-3 or TRBV12-4 and TRBJ1-2; TRBD1 is a possible D gene (6 bases). Material: PBMCs from blood, obtained roughly 2 weeks before vaccination. Written as DNA, the CDR3 is TGTGCCAGCAGTCGCCGGGGGGGCGACCATGGCTACACCTTC. Translated, it gives CASSRRGGDHGYTF.